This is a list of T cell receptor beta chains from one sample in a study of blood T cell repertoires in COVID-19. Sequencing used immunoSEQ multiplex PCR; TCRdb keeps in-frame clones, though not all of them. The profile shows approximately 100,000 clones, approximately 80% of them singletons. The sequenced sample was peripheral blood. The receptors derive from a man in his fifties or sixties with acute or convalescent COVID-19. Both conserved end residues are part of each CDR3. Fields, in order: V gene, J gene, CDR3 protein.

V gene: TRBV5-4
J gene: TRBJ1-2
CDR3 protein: CASSFQGNYGYTF

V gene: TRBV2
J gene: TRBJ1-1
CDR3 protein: CASSLGQGLSTEAFF

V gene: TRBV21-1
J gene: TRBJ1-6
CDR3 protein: CASSERDRANSPLHF

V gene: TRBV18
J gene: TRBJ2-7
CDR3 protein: CASSPSARPSYEQYF

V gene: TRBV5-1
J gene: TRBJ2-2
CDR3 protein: CASSLAGQGQTGELFF

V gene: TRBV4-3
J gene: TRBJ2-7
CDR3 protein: CASSQDRASGGFEQYF

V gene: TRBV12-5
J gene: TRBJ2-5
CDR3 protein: CASGPPLAGLETQYF

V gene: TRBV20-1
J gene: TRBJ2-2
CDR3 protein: CSASRASGGPSNTGELFF

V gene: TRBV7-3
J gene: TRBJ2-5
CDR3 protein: CASSLAGGVQETQYF

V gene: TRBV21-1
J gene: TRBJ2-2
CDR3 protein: CARQGTGELFF

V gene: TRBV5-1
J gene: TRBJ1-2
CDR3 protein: CASSFGQANYGYTF

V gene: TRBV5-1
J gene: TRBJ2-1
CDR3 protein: CASSDSGGPNEQFF

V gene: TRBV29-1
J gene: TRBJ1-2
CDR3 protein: CSAGTRLTNYGYTF

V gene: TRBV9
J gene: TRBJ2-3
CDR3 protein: CASSVDLLTDTQYF

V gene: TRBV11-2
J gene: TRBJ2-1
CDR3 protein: CASSIAGEQFF

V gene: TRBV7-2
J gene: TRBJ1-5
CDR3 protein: CASSPGQGWQPQHF

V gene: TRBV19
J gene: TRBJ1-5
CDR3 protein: CASGDRADQPQHF

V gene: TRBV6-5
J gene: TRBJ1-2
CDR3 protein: CASSSMGPNYGYTF

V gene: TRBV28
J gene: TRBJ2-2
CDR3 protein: CASSRGGNTGELFF

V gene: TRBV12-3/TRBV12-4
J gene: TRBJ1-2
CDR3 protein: CASSLAGGYGYTF

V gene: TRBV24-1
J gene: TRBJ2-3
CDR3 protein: CATSDPSRSDTQYF

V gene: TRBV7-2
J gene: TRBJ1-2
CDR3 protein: CASSSERTGIFVGTF

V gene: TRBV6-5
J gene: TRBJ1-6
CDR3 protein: CASTRTGVVGSPLHF

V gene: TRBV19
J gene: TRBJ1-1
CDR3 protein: CASSIPPRTGIVNTEAFF

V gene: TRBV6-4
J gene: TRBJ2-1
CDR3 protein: CASSPRASSTYNEQFF

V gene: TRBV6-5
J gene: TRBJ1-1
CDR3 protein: CASNRQGLNTEAFF

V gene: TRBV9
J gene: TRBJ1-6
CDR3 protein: CASSQGQGFDSPLHF

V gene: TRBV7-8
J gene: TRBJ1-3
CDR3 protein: CASSAGTATSGNTIYF

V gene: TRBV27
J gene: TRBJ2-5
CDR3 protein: CASSLTGSQETQYF

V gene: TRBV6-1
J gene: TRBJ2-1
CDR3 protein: CASSALGTQSSYNEQFF

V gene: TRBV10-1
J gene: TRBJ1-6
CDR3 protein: CASRRSGNSPLHF

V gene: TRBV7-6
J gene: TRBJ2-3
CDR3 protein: CASSLLGGRTDTQYF

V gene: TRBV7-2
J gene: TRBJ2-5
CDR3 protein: CASSFQETQYF

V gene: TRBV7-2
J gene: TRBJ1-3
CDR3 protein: CASSYRQASYSGNTIYF

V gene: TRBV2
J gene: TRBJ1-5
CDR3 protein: CASSDRGRLTSQPQHF

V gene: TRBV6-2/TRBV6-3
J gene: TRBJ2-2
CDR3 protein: CASSYSPGQGAGELFF

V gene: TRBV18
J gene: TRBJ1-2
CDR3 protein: CASSLTGWENGGYTF

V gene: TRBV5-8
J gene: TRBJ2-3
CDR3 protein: CASSRRGRTTDTQYF

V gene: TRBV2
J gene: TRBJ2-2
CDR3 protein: CASTPDRNTGELFF

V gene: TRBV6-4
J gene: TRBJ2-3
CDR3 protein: CASSATGGLPQYF

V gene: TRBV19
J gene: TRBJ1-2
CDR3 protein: CASSITGTPIYGYTF

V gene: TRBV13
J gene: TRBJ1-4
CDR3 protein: CASSLVAGLTNNEKLFF

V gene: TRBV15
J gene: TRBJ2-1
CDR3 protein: CATSRDSYRDRGSYNEQFF

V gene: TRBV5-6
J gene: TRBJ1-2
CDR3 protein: CASSFRQGDGYTF

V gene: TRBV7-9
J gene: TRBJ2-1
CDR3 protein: CASSSRQGALNEQFF

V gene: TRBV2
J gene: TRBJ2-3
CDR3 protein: CASSTGKDTQYF

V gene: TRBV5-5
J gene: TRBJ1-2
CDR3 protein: CASSATGTGGSGYTF

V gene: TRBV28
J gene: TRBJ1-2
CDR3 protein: CASSLRGGAANYGYTF

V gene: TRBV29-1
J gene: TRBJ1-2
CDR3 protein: CSVLGTGAFGYTF

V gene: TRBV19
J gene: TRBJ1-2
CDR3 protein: CASSMGQGGAGYTF

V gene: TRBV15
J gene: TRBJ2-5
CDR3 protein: CATSRDRQGRETQYF

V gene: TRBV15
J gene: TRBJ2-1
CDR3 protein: CATSRVPAGAGINEQFF

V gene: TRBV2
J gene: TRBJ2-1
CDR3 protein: CASSAGTTSYNEQFF

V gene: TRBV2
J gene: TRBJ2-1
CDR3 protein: CAGSAQSSYNEQFF

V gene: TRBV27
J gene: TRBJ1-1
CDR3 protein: CASSFDRGRGTEAFF

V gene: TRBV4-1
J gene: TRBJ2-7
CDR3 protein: CASSQGPDEQYF

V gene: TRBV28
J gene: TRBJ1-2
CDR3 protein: CASSLRQVASYGYTF

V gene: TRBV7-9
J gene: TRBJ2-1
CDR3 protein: CASSPPGYNEQFF

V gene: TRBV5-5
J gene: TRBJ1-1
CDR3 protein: CASSPPHRGHFPFF